This is a list of T cell receptor beta chains from one sample in a study of OX40 agonist ivuxolimab in advanced cancers. Repertoires were generated with immunoSEQ multiplex PCR, while TCRdb's copy carries only in-frame clones and drops some. The sample contains approximately 100,000 clones, approximately 85% of which appear only once. Source: CD4+ or CD8+ T cells sorted from blood, taken in a trial of the OX40 agonist ivuxolimab. Receptors originate from an adult with an advanced solid tumor such as melanoma, head and neck, liver or kidney cancer. Both conserved end residues are part of each CDR3.

v_call: TRBV6-9; cdr3_aa: CASGPWSEGYTF
v_call: TRBV7-2; cdr3_aa: CASSLRGDQETQYF
v_call: TRBV7-9; cdr3_aa: CASSFGTGVSYEQYF
v_call: TRBV21-1; cdr3_aa: CATRTRVSNQPQHF
v_call: TRBV2; cdr3_aa: CASSVWGTGSPTLDF
v_call: TRBV7-9; cdr3_aa: CASSLVNSGANVLTF
v_call: TRBV14; cdr3_aa: CASSQFPGLGTDTQYF
v_call: TRBV7-9; cdr3_aa: CASSSPDRTRLAGNNEQFF
v_call: TRBV5-4; cdr3_aa: CASSLAMTSGSPFEQYF
v_call: TRBV2; cdr3_aa: CASRRDGQLNEKLFF
v_call: TRBV25-1; cdr3_aa: CASSEFDGTQDEKLFF
v_call: TRBV27; cdr3_aa: CASSQGPCTEAFF
v_call: TRBV5-6; cdr3_aa: CASGSHVQNIQYF
v_call: TRBV7-9; cdr3_aa: CASSSRTSGPEQYF
v_call: TRBV28; cdr3_aa: CASSVDRVADTQYF
v_call: TRBV19; cdr3_aa: CASGTGNTGELFF
v_call: TRBV18; cdr3_aa: CASSPPQGSRQETQYF
v_call: TRBV10-3; cdr3_aa: CATEATDRDGYTF